The rows below give T cell receptor beta chains drawn from one sample of a study of T cell repertoires in aging, cancer and after chemotherapy. MiXCR, run by TCRdb on the multiplex PCR reads, gives a single entry per CDR3 protein. The table has about 9,300 distinct CDR3 sequences, around half seen once; the top ten hold roughly a fifth. Sequenced: blood. The origin of the receptors is a human donor in good health. Both conserved end residues are part of each CDR3. D genes are given only for firm matches. Size values are once, few and many counts, or a class for expanded clones, and some rows have none.

TRBD2 16 . TRBJ2-3 TRBV29-1 TGCAGCGTTGAAGTAGCGGGAGGGGGCGGACCAGATACGCAGTATTTT CSVEVAGGGGPDTQYF
. 14 few TRBJ1-2 TRBV19 TGTGCCAGTAGTATTTGGACAACTGAGTATGGCTACACCTTC CASSIWTTEYGYTF
. 14 . TRBJ2-1 TRBV30 TGTGCCTGGAGCTCCCGGCCCTTCGGGGATGAGCAGTTCTTC CAWSSRPFGDEQFF
. 14 . TRBJ1-2 TRBV6-2/TRBV6-3 TGTGCCAGCCATGGCGGAGGGGTGAGCTATGGCTACACCTTC CASHGGGVSYGYTF
TRBD2 15 . TRBJ2-7 TRBV19 TGTGCCAGTAGTATGGAGGGCGGGAGAGTGAACGAGCAGTACTTC CASSMEGGRVNEQYF
TRBD2 16 . TRBJ2-3 TRBV6-1 TGTGCCAGCAGTCGAAGACTAGCGGGGAGCACAGATACGCAGTATTTT CASSRRLAGSTDTQYF
. 13 . TRBJ1-5 TRBV19 TGTGCCAGTACCCGGGGCGGCGCCGGGCCCCAGCATTTT CASTRGGAGPQHF
. 13 . TRBJ1-4 TRBV29-1 TGCAGCGTTGTAGGGATAAGTAGGGAAAAACTGTTTTTT CSVVGISREKLFF
. 13 . TRBJ2-5 TRBV19 TGTGCCAGTAGTACACACACTCAAGAGACCCAGTACTTC CASSTHTQETQYF
TRBD2 14 . TRBJ2-5 TRBV4-2 TGTGCCAGCAGCCTAAATTTGGGGGGGGAGACCCAGTACTTC CASSLNLGGETQYF
TRBD1 12 . TRBJ1-5 TRBV6-5 TGTGCCACTGGGACAGGCAATCAGCCCCAGCATTTT CATGTGNQPQHF
. 14 . TRBJ1-6 TRBV6-1 TGTGCCAGCAGACAGGGACGGTCAAATTCACCCCTCCACTTT CASRQGRSNSPLHF
. 14 medium-sized TRBJ2-1 TRBV29-1 TGCAGCGCCGATGGACCTAGCTCCTACAATGAGCAGTTCTTC CSADGPSSYNEQFF
. 15 once TRBJ1-6 TRBV27 TGTGCCAGCAGTTTTATAGGGGACCCCCATTCACCCCTCCACTTT CASSFIGDPHSPLHF
. 15 . TRBJ2-7 TRBV5-1 TGCGCCAGCAGCTTGACGGGGGTCCCCCAGAACGAGCAGTACTTC CASSLTGVPQNEQYF
. 13 few TRBJ1-1 TRBV11-3 TGTGCCAGCAGCCTGAGCGCTTCCACTGAAGCTTTCTTT CASSLSASTEAFF
. 14 . TRBJ2-3 TRBV20-1 TGCAGTGCTAAGGGCGGGACAGGCACAGATACGCAGTATTTT CSAKGGTGTDTQYF
. 15 few TRBJ2-3 TRBV7-6 TGTGCCAGCAGCACATTCGGGGGATCAGCAGATACGCAGTATTTT CASSTFGGSADTQYF
. 13 . TRBJ2-7 TRBV30 TGTGCCTGGAGTGTAGGTGTCCTCCGTCAGCAGTACTTC CAWSVGVLRQQYF
. 14 . TRBJ1-1 TRBV12-3/TRBV12-4 TGTGCCAGCACCGATACGGGCCCCGTGGCTGAAGCTTTCTTT CASTDTGPVAEAFF
TRBD1 16 . TRBJ2-6 TRBV19 TGTGCCAGTAGTCCCTCCGACAGGGCCGGGGCCAACGTCCTGACTTTC CASSPSDRAGANVLTF
. 14 . TRBJ1-5 TRBV5-6 TGTGCCAGCAGCCCCGGGACGGCGGGACAGCCCCAGCATTTT CASSPGTAGQPQHF